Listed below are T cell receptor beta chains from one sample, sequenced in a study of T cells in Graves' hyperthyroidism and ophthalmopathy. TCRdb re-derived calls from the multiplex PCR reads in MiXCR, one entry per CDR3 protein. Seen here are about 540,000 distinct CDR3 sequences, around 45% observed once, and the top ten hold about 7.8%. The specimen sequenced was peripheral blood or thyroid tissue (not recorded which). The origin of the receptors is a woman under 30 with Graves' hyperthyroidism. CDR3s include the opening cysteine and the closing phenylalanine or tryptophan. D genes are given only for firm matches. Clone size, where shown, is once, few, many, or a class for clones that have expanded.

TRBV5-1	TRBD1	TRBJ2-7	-	TGCGCCAGCAGCTTGGCTCCCGGACAGGGAAGGTACGAGCAGTACTTC	CASSLAPGQGRYEQYF
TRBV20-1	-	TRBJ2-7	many	TGCAGTGCTAGAGCGGGCTCCTACGAGCAGTACTTC	CSARAGSYEQYF
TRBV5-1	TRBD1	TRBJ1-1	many	TGCGCCAGCAGCCTGGACAGGTTAGGGAACACTGAAGCTTTCTTT	CASSLDRLGNTEAFF
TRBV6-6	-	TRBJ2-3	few	TGTGCCAGCAGCTCAGGGCGGGACACAGATACGCAGTATTTT	CASSSGRDTDTQYF
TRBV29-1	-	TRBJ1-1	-	TGCAGCGTTGGGGGAATAGGGACTGAAGCTTTCTTT	CSVGGIGTEAFF
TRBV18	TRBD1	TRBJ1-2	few	TGTGCCAGCTCACCGGAGACAGGGCCCTATGGCTACACCTTC	CASSPETGPYGYTF
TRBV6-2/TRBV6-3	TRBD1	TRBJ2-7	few	TGTGCCAGCAGTTACTCAAAGGGGGCGGACTACGAGCAGTACTTC	CASSYSKGADYEQYF
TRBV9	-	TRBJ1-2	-	TGTGCCAGCAGCAACACTGCGGGGCGGAACTCTGGAAACACCTTC	CASSNTAGRNSGNTF
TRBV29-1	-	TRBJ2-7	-	TGCAGCGTTGGTGAGAACTACGAGCAGTACTTC	CSVGENYEQYF
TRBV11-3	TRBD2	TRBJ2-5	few	TGTGCCAGCAGCTTAGCGGGACTAGCGGGAGGACAAGAGACCCAGTACTTC	CASSLAGLAGGQETQYF
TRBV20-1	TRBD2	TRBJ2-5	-	TGCAGTGCTACCCCAGGACTAGAGCGCCAGTACTTC	CSATPGLERQYF
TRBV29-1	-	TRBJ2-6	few	-	CSVGQGITEAF
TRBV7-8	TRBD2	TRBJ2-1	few	TGTGCCAGCAGCTTAAGCGGGAGTAGGGATGAGCAGTTCTTC	CASSLSGSRDEQFF
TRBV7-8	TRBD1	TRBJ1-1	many	TGTGCCAGCAGCTTAGAAGGGACAGGGTCCACTGAAGCTTTCTTT	CASSLEGTGSTEAFF
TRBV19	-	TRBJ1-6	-	TGTGCCACCGGGGGACCGGGCCATAATTCACCCCTCCACTTT	CATGGPGHNSPLHF
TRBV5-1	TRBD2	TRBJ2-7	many	TGCGCCAGCAGCCCCCGTGGGAGCGGGGACGAGCAGTACTTC	CASSPRGSGDEQYF
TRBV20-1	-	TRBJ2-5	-	TGCAGTGCTAGAGATTTGGCCCCGGGAGAGGGGCGGCCCCAGTACTTC	CSARDLAPGEGRPQYF
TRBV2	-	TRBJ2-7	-	TGTGCCAGCAGTGAGGTCATATCCGCCTACGAGCAGTACTTC	CASSEVISAYEQYF
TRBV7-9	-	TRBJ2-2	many	TGTGCCAGCAGCTTAGCATACAACACCGGGGAGCTGTTTTTT	CASSLAYNTGELFF
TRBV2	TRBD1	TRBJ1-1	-	TGTGCCAGCAGTCACGGACAGGGGAGCACTGAAGCTTTCTTT	CASSHGQGSTEAFF
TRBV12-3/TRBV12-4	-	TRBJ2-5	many	TGTGCCAGCAGCCGTGACTGGACCCAGTACTTC	CASSRDWTQYF
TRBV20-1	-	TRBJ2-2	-	TGCAGTGCTAGGTCCACCGGGGAGCTGTTTTTT	CSARSTGELFF
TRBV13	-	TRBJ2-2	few	TGTGCCAGCAGACGCCAGGGGCGTCAAGGGGAGCTGTTTTTT	CASRRQGRQGELFF
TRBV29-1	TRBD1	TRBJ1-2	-	TGCAGCCAAGATCCCCAGGGGGACTATGGCTACACCTTC	CSQDPQGDYGYTF
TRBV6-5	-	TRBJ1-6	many	TGTGCCAGCAGTTATTTAGGGCGGTCGATGAGGCCTTCACCCCTCCACTTT	CASSYLGRSMRPSPLHF
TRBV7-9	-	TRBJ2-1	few	TGTGCCAGCAGCTATTACGGAAGCGAGCAGTTCTTC	CASSYYGSEQFF
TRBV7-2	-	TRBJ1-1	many	TGTGCCAGCAGCCCAATGGCAGGAACCTACATGAACACTGAAGCTTTCTTT	CASSPMAGTYMNTEAFF
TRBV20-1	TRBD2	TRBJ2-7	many	TGCAGTGCTCGGACTAGCGGGAGGGCCCCATCCTACGAGCAGTACTTC	CSARTSGRAPSYEQYF
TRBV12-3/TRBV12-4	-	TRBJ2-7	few	TGTGCCAGCAGTTTAGCCCCAAAGCGCTCCTACGAGCAGTACTTC	CASSLAPKRSYEQYF
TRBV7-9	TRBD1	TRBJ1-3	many	TGTGCCAGCAGCTCCACGGACAGGGCGGCCCTCGGAGGAAACACCATATATTTT	CASSSTDRAALGGNTIYF
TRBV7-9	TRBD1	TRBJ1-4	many	TGTGCCAGCAGCACCGGGACAGGGGTTGAAAAACTGTTTTTT	CASSTGTGVEKLFF
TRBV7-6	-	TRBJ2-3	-	TGTGCCAGCAGTTCAAGGGGCAGAGGCACAGATACGCAGTATTTT	CASSSRGRGTDTQYF
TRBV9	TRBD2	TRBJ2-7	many	TGTGCCAGCAGCGATGGACTAGCTTCCGAGCAGTACTTC	CASSDGLASEQYF
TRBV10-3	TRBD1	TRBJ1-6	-	TGTGCCTCTAGACAGGGGGATTACTCACCCCTCCACTTT	CASRQGDYSPLHF
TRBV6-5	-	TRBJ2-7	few	TGTGCCAGCAGTCCCCTGACAAGGACCTACGAGCAGTACTTC	CASSPLTRTYEQYF
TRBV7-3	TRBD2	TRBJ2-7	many	TGTGCCAGCAGCCGACTAGCGGGCGCGTTGGACGAGCAGTACTTC	CASSRLAGALDEQYF
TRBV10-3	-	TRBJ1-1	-	TGTGCCATCACCCAACTTATGAACACTGAAGCTTTCTTT	CAITQLMNTEAFF
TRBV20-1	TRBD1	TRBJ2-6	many	TGCAGTGCTGAGGACAGGGTGTTAGCCTCTGGGGCCAACGTCCTGACTTTC	CSAEDRVLASGANVLTF
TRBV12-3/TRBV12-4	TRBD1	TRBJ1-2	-	TGTGCCAGCAGCCCTCGGGACAGGGAGAACCATGGCTACACCTTC	CASSPRDRENHGYTF
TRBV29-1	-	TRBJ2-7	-	TGCAGCTTGGCCAGTCGGAGCAGCTCCTACGAGCAGTACTTC	CSLASRSSSYEQYF
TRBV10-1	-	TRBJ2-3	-	TGCGCCAGCAGTGGGCCCTCGGGGCGGATCACAGATACGCAGTATTTT	CASSGPSGRITDTQYF
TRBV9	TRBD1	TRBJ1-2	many	TGTGCCAGCAGCCGCCCACAGGGGGCAGGTGGCTACACCTTC	CASSRPQGAGGYTF
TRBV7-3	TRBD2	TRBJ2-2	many	TGTGCCAGCAGCCCCGGGACTAGCGCCGGGGAGCTGTTTTTT	CASSPGTSAGELFF
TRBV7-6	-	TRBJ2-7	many	TGTGCCAGCAGCTTAGCTTCGAGCACGGGGTACGAGCAGTACTTC	CASSLASSTGYEQYF
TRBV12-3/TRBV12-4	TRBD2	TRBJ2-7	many	TGTGCCAGCAGTTATTCAGGACTAGCGGGAGAAACGACCTACGAGCAGTACTTC	CASSYSGLAGETTYEQYF
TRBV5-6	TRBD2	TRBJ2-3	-	TGTGCCAGCAGCTCGGGGACTAGCGGTGTCACAGATACGCAGTATTTT	CASSSGTSGVTDTQYF
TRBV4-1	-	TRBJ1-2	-	TGCGCCAGCAGCCAAGATCGATCAGTTACCTATGGCTACACCTTC	CASSQDRSVTYGYTF
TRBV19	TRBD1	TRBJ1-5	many	TGTGCCAGTAGTCTCCCAGGGGGCGGTCAGCCCCAGCATTTT	CASSLPGGGQPQHF
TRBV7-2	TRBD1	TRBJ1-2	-	TGTGCCAGCAGCTTAGGATGGACAGGGGGCTACACCTTC	CASSLGWTGGYTF
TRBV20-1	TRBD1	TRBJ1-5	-	TGCAGTGCCCGACAGGGCGTGGCGGAGACCCAGCATTTT	CSARQGVAETQHF
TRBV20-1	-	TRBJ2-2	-	TGCAGTGCTAATGCTAGCGGGGAGCTGTTTTTT	CSANASGELFF
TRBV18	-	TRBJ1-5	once	TGTGCCAGCTCACCAGGGTCTGGTAATCAGCCCCAGCATTTT	CASSPGSGNQPQHF
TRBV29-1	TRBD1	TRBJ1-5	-	TGCAGCGTCCAGGGGGCCAACTACGAGCATTTT	CSVQGANYEHF
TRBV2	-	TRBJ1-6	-	TGTGCCAGCAGTTACCTGAGCTCCTATAATTCACCCCTCCACTTT	CASSYLSSYNSPLHF
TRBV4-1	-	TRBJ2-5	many	TGCGCCAGCAGCCAAGGACTTCAAGAGACCCAGTACTTC	CASSQGLQETQYF
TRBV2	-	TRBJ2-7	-	TGTGCCAGCAGTGAAGTAGGGCCGAAGGACGTGCAGTACTTC	CASSEVGPKDVQYF
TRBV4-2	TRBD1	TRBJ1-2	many	TGTGCCAGCAGCCCGGGACAGAACGTCTATGGCTACACCTTC	CASSPGQNVYGYTF
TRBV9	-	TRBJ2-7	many	TGTGCCAGCAGCGTGGGGGGGACAGTGCCCTACGAGCAGTACTTC	CASSVGGTVPYEQYF
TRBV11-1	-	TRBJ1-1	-	TGTGCCAGCAGCAGGACCGGGGAGCTGGGCACTGAAGCTTTCTTT	CASSRTGELGTEAFF
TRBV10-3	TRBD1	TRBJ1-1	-	TGTGCCATCAGTGCCTCGAAGGGGACAGGGGGCTTTACTGAAGCTTTCTTT	CAISASKGTGGFTEAFF